The 23 T cell receptor beta chains given below trace back to one sample, sequenced in a study of STAT5B mutations in CD4+ large granular lymphocyte leukemia. This table comes from immunoSEQ multiplex PCR, and its TCRdb copy is limited to in-frame clones, with some not included. Seen here are under 40,000 clones, roughly 84% observed once, and the top ten hold roughly 2%. The material sequenced was CD4+ T cells from blood buffy coats. These receptor sequences come from a human donor in good health.

This chain connects TRBV6-5 to TRBJ2-7; D gene uncertain. V lost 6 bases and J 4 bases, leaving 13 bases between the germline ends. The CDR3 runs to 13 residues. Germline V gives CDR1 MNHEY, CDR2 SVGAGI. The CDR3 DNA is TGTGCCAGCAGCCCCCGGGCAATTTACGAGCAGTACTTC. It encodes CASSPRAIYEQYF.

V and J are TRBV11-2 and TRBJ1-3, with TRBD1 matching 7 bases. J lost 4 bases, V lost 1 base, and 7 bases had no gene match. The CDR3 is 16 residues long. In germline, CDR1 is SGHAT, CDR2 FQNNGV. The CDR3 DNA reads as TGTGCCAGCAGCTTAGCGGTACAGGGGCCCGGAAACACCATATATTTT. Its protein is CASSLAVQGPGNTIYF.

This chain connects TRBV30 to TRBJ2-7; D remains unclear. Germline-derived CDR1 and CDR2 are GTSNPN and SVGIG (reference sequence). The CDR3 loop spans 12 amino acids. Trimming left V 8 bases short and J 0 bases short, with 11 bases between. For the CDR3, the DNA is TGTGCCACCTCGGGCCTCTCCTACGAGCAGTACTTC. This codes for CATSGLSYEQYF.

This rearrangement joins TRBV7-9 to TRBJ2-2, with 8 bases identical to TRBD1. The CDR3 spans 16 residues. V trimming: 5 bases; J trimming: 3 bases; junction bases outside the gene matches: 8. Germline CDR1 and CDR2: SEHNR and FQNEAQ (reference sequence). Here the CDR3 DNA reads TGTGCCAGCAGCAAACGACAGGGGTTAGACACCGGGGAGCTGTTTTTT. Its translation: CASSKRQGLDTGELFF.

This clone has a single count. The chain links TRBV5-6 to TRBJ1-2; D is undetermined. The CDR3 runs to 15 residues. CDR1 is SGHDT, CDR2 YYEEEE, per germline. Between the trimmed V and J ends, which lost 2 bases and 2 bases, there was a span of 13 bases. The CDR3 nucleotides are TGTGCCAGCAGCTTTGGTACCAGCAGAAACTATGGCTACACCTTC. Its protein product is CASSFGTSRNYGYTF.

This clone was recorded once. The chain employs TRBV7-6 and TRBJ2-1; 10 bases are a match to TRBD2. The J segment lost 2 bases and the V segment lost 1 base, leaving 8 bases of the junction unmatched. Germline lookup yields CDR1 SGHVS and CDR2 FNYEAQ. This CDR3 comprises 18 residues. The CDR3 DNA reads TGTGCCAGCAGCTTAGAGGCCCCTCTAGCGGGAGCCTACAATGAGCAGTTCTTC. Protein sequence: CASSLEAPLAGAYNEQFF.

This clone was observed a single time. The chain joins TRBV18 to TRBJ1-4; no definite D call. The CDR3 spans 15 residues. The V gene lost 8 bases and the J gene lost 8 bases, with 21 bases spanning the gap. Germline-derived CDR1 and CDR2 are KGHSH and LQKENI. The CDR3: CASTQTYGGREKLFF. The DNA for the CDR3 is TGTGCCAGCACACAGACTTACGGAGGAAGAGAAAAACTGTTTTTT.

This clone was picked up one time. The genes are TRBV6-1 and TRBJ1-4, with no clear D. Germline V CDR1 and CDR2: MNHNS, SASEGT. CDR3 length: 15 residues. V gave up 8 bases and J gave up 1 base, with 14 bases separating them. The CDR3: CASRREVGTNEKLFF. The CDR3 bases are TGTGCCAGCCGACGGGAAGTTGGAACTAATGAAAAACTGTTTTTT.

The V call is TRBV19, the J call TRBJ1-2, with 12 positions matching TRBD1. Looked up from germline, CDR1 is LNHDA and CDR2 is SQIVND (reference sequence). The CDR3 sequence is 15 residues long. With 5 bases clipped from V and 4 bases from J, the junction kept 5 bases outside the gene matches. The CDR3 region has the DNA TGTGCCAGTAGTGGCCCGGGACAGGGGGCCTATGGCTACACCTTC. Protein product: CASSGPGQGAYGYTF.

The chain couples TRBV10-3 to TRBJ2-7; 10 positions match TRBD1. The CDR3 length is 14 residues. J lost 2 bases, V lost 7 bases, and 5 bases had no gene match. CDR1 ENHRY and CDR2 SYGVKD come from the germline V gene. This chain's CDR3 is CAIMGQGTPYEQYF. DNA for the CDR3: TGTGCCATCATGGGACAGGGGACCCCCTACGAGCAGTACTTC.

This clone was seen only once. The genes are TRBV21-1 and TRBJ1-4. TRBV21-1 is an annotated pseudogene. The CDR3 loop spans 18 amino acids. CDR3 protein: CASSKADHAVVTNEKLFF. The CDR3 DNA sequence: TGTGCCAGCAGCAAAGCGGACCACGCTGTGGTGACTAATGAAAAACTGTTTTTT.

This chain joins TRBV11-3 and TRBJ1-5; D gene ambiguous. Germline V gene lookup returns CDR1 SGHNT and CDR2 YENEEA. The CDR3 runs to 13 residues. V lost 0 bases and J lost 6, with 6 bases in between. The CDR3 nucleotides are TGTGCCAGCAGCTTAGATCCGGGTCAGCCCCAGCATTTT. Translating gives CASSLDPGQPQHF.

V gene TRBV6-6 combines with J gene TRBJ1-2, with a possible D match to TRBD1 (5 bases). CDR1 MNHNY and CDR2 SVGAGI come from the germline V gene (reference sequence). CDR3 length equals 14 residues. V was cut by 7 bases and J by 7 bases, with 19 bases left in between. The CDR3 sequence is CASTNYPDSGGYTF. The CDR3 DNA reads TGTGCCAGCACCAACTATCCCGACAGCGGTGGCTACACCTTC.

The rearrangement links TRBV6-5 to TRBJ1-2; TRBD1 is a possible D gene (5 bases). The CDR3 sequence is 15 residues long. Germline CDR1 MNHEY, CDR2 SVGAGI. V was cut by 6 bases and J by 7 bases, with 21 bases left in between. The CDR3 reads CASRETATLGAGYTF. In DNA, the CDR3 is TGTGCCAGCAGGGAGACAGCCACGCTTGGGGCTGGCTACACCTTC.

The genes are TRBV5-1 and TRBJ1-3; 9 positions agree with TRBD1. This CDR3 has 21 residues. Germline CDR1 and CDR2: SGHRS and YFSETQ. Trimming took 3 bases from V and 0 from J; bases not matched to a gene: 19. The CDR3 is CASSCQQRDRVINGSGNTIYF. In nucleotides, the CDR3 is TGCGCCAGCAGCTGCCAGCAACGGGACAGGGTTATTAACGGCTCTGGAAACACCATATATTTT.

The chain is built from TRBV30 and TRBJ2-5, with D unresolved. Germline CDR1 GTSNPN, CDR2 SVGIG (reference sequence). The V end lost 0 bases, the J end lost 4 bases, and 6 bases lay between the germline ends. The CDR3 runs to 12 residues. As DNA, the CDR3 is TGTGCCTGGAGTGTAACCCCAGAGACCCAGTACTTC. Amino acids: CAWSVTPETQYF.

J is TRBJ1-5 and V is TRBV6-5; 9 bases are a match to TRBD1. Germline loops: CDR1 MNHEY, CDR2 SVGAGI. V shed 6 bases and J 4 bases; nucleotides not matched to a gene: 4. CDR3 length equals 14 residues. CDR3 amino acids: CASSGGTGNQPQHF. The CDR3 region has the DNA TGTGCCAGCAGCGGGGGGACAGGGAATCAGCCCCAGCATTTT.

The chain couples TRBV28 to TRBJ2-7, with D maybe TRBD2 (6 bases). V shed 1 base and J shed 3 bases, with 10 bases lying between them. The CDR3 loop spans 14 amino acids. Germline V gene lookup returns CDR1 MDHEN and CDR2 SYDVKM. The CDR3 coding sequence is TGTGCCAGCAGTTTATCTGGAGGGGACTACGAGCAGTACTTC. This gives the protein CASSLSGGDYEQYF.

The J gene is TRBJ1-2, the V gene TRBV21-1. TRBV21-1 is a pseudogene. The CDR3 sequence is 18 residues long. CDR3: CASSYVFSSGIGRYGYTF. The CDR3, as DNA: TGTGCCAGCAGCTATGTGTTCTCCTCCGGTATTGGACGCTATGGCTACACCTTC.

The chain links TRBV7-8 to TRBJ2-7; 7 bases map to TRBD2. J gave up 2 bases and V 2 bases, and 9 bases lay outside the gene matches. This CDR3 comprises 16 residues. Germline V gene data show CDR1 as SGHVS and CDR2 as FQNEAQ. This CDR3 is CASSLTFGGNTYEQYF. CDR3 sequence (DNA): TGTGCCAGCAGCTTAACCTTCGGGGGGAACACCTACGAGCAGTACTTC. The full variable domain, with the rest looked up from reference TRBV7-8 and TRBJ2-7, is GAGVSQSPRYKVAKRGQDVALRCDPISGHVSLFWYQQALGQGPEFLTYFQNEAQLDKSGLPSDRFFAERPEGSVSTLKIQRTQQEDSAVYLCASSLTFGGNTYEQYFGPGTRLTVT.

This sequence joins TRBV5-1 and TRBJ2-3; TRBD1 aligns across 9 bases. There are 16 residues in the CDR3. Germline CDR1 is SGHRS and CDR2 is YFSETQ. Trimming took 1 base from V and 6 from J; bases not matched to a gene: 9. In nucleotides, the CDR3 is TGCGCCAGCAGCTTGAAGCTGCAGGGGACAGGGGATACGCAGTATTTT. Translation gives CASSLKLQGTGDTQYF.

This clone came up a few times. This chain joins TRBV7-2 and TRBJ2-1; no clear D gene. The germline CDR1 and CDR2 sequences are SGHTA and FQGNSA. The CDR3 runs 12 residues. Trimming pared 5 bases from V and 10 bases from J, leaving 12 bases between. Written as DNA, the CDR3 is TGTGCCAGCAGCCCTCCAAGGATCGAGCAGTTCTTC. Its protein is CASSPPRIEQFF.

This clone has just one count. The chain uses TRBV19 and TRBJ2-3; 12 bases map to TRBD1. J gave up 6 bases and V 2 bases, and 12 bases lay outside the gene matches. The CDR3 is 18 residues long. Per the germline V gene, CDR1 is LNHDA and CDR2 is SQIVND (reference sequence). CDR3 residues: CASSISTGTGGAPDTQYF. CDR3 nucleotide sequence: TGTGCCAGTAGTATATCCACCGGGACAGGGGGCGCACCGGATACGCAGTATTTT.